This entry lists 22 T cell receptor beta chains sequenced from one sample in a study of T-cell memory formation after mild COVID-19. From the 5' RACE reads, TCRdb called clonotypes with MiXCR, one entry per CDR3 protein. The sample has about 350,000 distinct CDR3 sequences; roughly an eighth are singletons. The sequencing input was PBMCs or a T cell subset sorted from them (not recorded which). These receptor sequences come from a man between 18 and 29 years old who had mild COVID-19 (a few samples of this study predate the infection). Cell type and time point are not known.

This clonotype was seen only a few times. The V call is TRBV12-3 or TRBV12-4, the J call TRBJ2-6; 8 bases line up with TRBD1. This CDR3 is 17 amino acids long. V lost 6 bases and J lost 0; bases outside the gene matches: 7. The CDR3 nucleotides read TGTGCCAGCAGCACGGGACAGGCCCGCTCTGGGGCCAACGTCCTGACTTTC. Amino acids: CASSTGQARSGANVLTF.

There are a few counts of this clonotype. The chain combines TRBV5-4 with TRBJ2-3; unclear D gene. The germline V gene has CDR1 SGHNT and CDR2 YYREEE (reference sequence). The CDR3 totals 14 residues. Trimming pared 2 bases from V and 2 bases from J, leaving 9 bases between. CDR3 DNA: TGTGCCAGCAGCTTTAGGAGTTACACAGATACGCAGTATTTT. It yields the protein CASSFRSYTDTQYF.

A few counts support this clonotype. The rearrangement uses TRBV4-1 and TRBJ2-2; D ambiguous. Trimming left V 6 bases short and J 2 bases short, with 13 bases between. Germline loops: CDR1 MGHRA, CDR2 YSYEKL. This CDR3 has 15 amino acids. Here the CDR3 reads CASRMAQSNTGELFF. The CDR3 DNA reads TGCGCCAGCAGAATGGCACAGAGTAACACCGGGGAGCTGTTTTTT.

This clonotype was counted ten times or more. Sequence at one end of the junction differs from germline and may be a read error. The genes are TRBV7-7 and TRBJ2-1; a possible D gene is TRBD1 (6 bases). CDR3 length equals 13 residues. Per germline, CDR1 SSHAT and CDR2 FNYEAQ (reference sequence). The CDR3 spells CASSNTGTTEQFF. The CDR3 nucleotides read TGTGCTAGCAGCAATACAGGGACAACTGAGCAGTTCTTC.

This clonotype has a count of ten or more. The chain carries TRBV11-1 and TRBJ2-5, with D hard to call. The CDR3 has 13 residues. The germline CDR1 and CDR2 sequences are SGHAT and FQDESV (reference sequence). V was clipped by 2 bases and J by 3 bases, with 7 bases between them. The chain's CDR3 is CASSLYYKETQYF. The CDR3, as DNA: TGTGCCAGCAGCTTATATTATAAAGAGACCCAGTACTTC.

In its sample, this clonotype was seen a few times. The chain links TRBV25-1 to TRBJ1-1, with D unclear. The CDR3 is 12 residues long. Germline assignment: CDR1 MGHDK and CDR2 SYGVNS. V was cut by 8 bases and J by 1 base, with 8 bases left in between. CDR3 residues: CASGRQNTEAFF. CDR3 in DNA: TGTGCCAGCGGGCGACAGAACACTGAAGCTTTCTTT.

This sequence joins TRBV6-5 and TRBJ1-1; no clear D gene. Germline V gene sequence: CDR1 MNHEY, CDR2 SVGAGI. Between the trimmed V and J ends, which lost 5 bases and 4 bases, there was a span of 8 bases. There are 12 residues in the CDR3. This CDR3 is CASSRHSTEAFF. In DNA, the CDR3 is TGTGCCAGCAGTAGACACTCCACTGAAGCTTTCTTT.

This clonotype was seen a few times. The CDR3 DNA reads TGTGCCACCAGTGAAGGAGGGGGGCAGGGAGATACGCAGTATTTT. As protein: CATSEGGGQGDTQYF. The gene calls are TRBV24-1 and TRBJ2-3; the D call may be TRBD1 or TRBD2 (6 bases each). The ends were cut back, 4 bases at V and 5 bases at J, with 15 bases in the middle. This CDR3 has 15 amino acids. Germline lookup yields CDR1 KGHDR and CDR2 SFDVKD.

This clonotype was seen more than once but under ten times. The DNA for the CDR3 is TGCGCCAGCAGCCTTCCGGGGGGGGATGAGCAGTTCTTC. It specifies CASSLPGGDEQFF. V is TRBV4-1 and J is TRBJ2-1; 8 nucleotides align to TRBD2. V shed 4 bases, J shed 8 bases, and the junction held 4 bases outside the gene matches. From germline, CDR1 is MGHRA and CDR2 YSYEKL. The length of the CDR3 is 13 residues.

Only a few counts were recorded for this clonotype. The chain employs TRBV7-3 and TRBJ2-2; 10 bases are shared with TRBD2. This CDR3 is 21 amino acids long. V gave up 2 bases and J gave up 1 base; unmatched junction bases: 16. The germline gives CDR1 SGHTA, CDR2 FQGTGA. This CDR3 is CASSLSAASGGPTLNTGELFF. The CDR3, as DNA: TGTGCCAGCAGCTTATCCGCCGCTAGCGGGGGACCGACCCTGAACACCGGGGAGCTGTTTTTT.

The V call is TRBV14, the J call TRBJ1-6; possible D gene TRBD1, 6 bases. CDR1 and CDR2 (germline): SGHDN, FVKESK. Between the trimmed V and J ends, which lost 4 bases and 10 bases, there was a span of 17 bases. CDR3 length equals 15 residues. The CDR3 is CASSLTTGLLSPLHF. DNA for the CDR3: TGTGCCAGCAGCCTAACAACAGGGCTTCTGTCACCCCTCCACTTT. Combining the CDR3 with reference TRBV14 and TRBJ1-6 gives the whole variable domain EAGVTQFPSHSVIEKGQTVTLRCDPISGHDNLYWYRRVMGKEIKFLLHFVKESKQDESGMPNNRFLAERTGGTYSTLKVQPAELEDSGVYFCASSLTTGLLSPLHFGNGTRLTVT.

This clonotype was counted a few times. V gene TRBV5-5 combines with J gene TRBJ2-2, with 7 bases aligning to TRBD1. Germline loops: CDR1 SGHKS, CDR2 YYEKEE (reference sequence). CDR3 length equals 14 residues. V lost 7 bases to trimming and J lost 2 bases; unmatched junction nucleotides: 5. CDR3 region: CASLGTVNTGELFF. CDR3 bases: TGTGCCAGCCTCGGGACAGTTAACACCGGGGAGCTGTTTTTT. The whole variable domain, remainder taken from reference TRBV5-5 and TRBJ2-2, is DAGVTQSPTHLIKTRGQQVTLRCSPISGHKSVSWYQQVLGQGPQFIFQYYEKEERGRGNFPDRFSARQFPNYSSELNVNALLLGDSALYLCASLGTVNTGELFFGEGSRLTVL.

This clonotype was seen a few times. This chain links TRBV4-1 with TRBJ2-1; 7 bases map to TRBD2. Trimming cost V 4 bases and J 0 bases; bases outside gene matches: 12. Germline V gene sequence: CDR1 MGHRA, CDR2 YSYEKL. The CDR3 runs 18 residues. The CDR3, as DNA: TGCGCCAGCAGCCTCCTAGGGAGGGGTCCGGTCTCCTACAATGAGCAGTTCTTC. It translates to CASSLLGRGPVSYNEQFF.

This clonotype has more than one count but fewer than ten. DNA for the CDR3: TGCGCCAGCAGCCAAGGTTGGGGGGGGGCCACAGATACGCAGTATTTT. Its translation: CASSQGWGGATDTQYF. The chain uses TRBV4-3 and TRBJ2-3, with a tentative D call TRBD2 (7 bases). The germline V gene has CDR1 LGHNA and CDR2 YSLEER. Deletions cut 1 base from V and 2 bases from J, with 13 bases between. This CDR3 has 16 amino acids.

This clonotype was seen only a few times. This CDR3 is CASSPSGGDSYNEQFF. CDR3 DNA: TGCGCCAGCAGCCCTAGCGGGGGGGACTCCTACAATGAGCAGTTCTTC. The V call is TRBV5-1, the J call TRBJ2-1; 12 bases align to TRBD2. Germline CDR1 and CDR2: SGHRS and YFSETQ. This CDR3 contains 16 residues. Trimming cost V 4 bases and J 0 bases; bases outside gene matches: 2.

V gene TRBV7-2 combines with J gene TRBJ2-5, with 8 nucleotides matching TRBD2. CDR1 and CDR2 from the germline V gene are SGHTA and FQGNSA. CDR3 length equals 14 residues. The V segment lost 0 bases and the J segment 5 bases; nucleotides outside the gene matches: 2. The CDR3 sequence: CASSLARGVETQYF. The CDR3 DNA follows: TGTGCCAGCAGCTTAGCGCGGGGGGTGGAGACCCAGTACTTC.

This chain uses TRBV5-6 with TRBJ2-5; D is perhaps TRBD1 (5 bases). This CDR3 is built from 13 residues. V lost 3 bases, J lost 4 bases, and 10 bases lay in between. Germline V CDR1 and CDR2: SGHDT, YYEEEE. The CDR3 sequence: CASSSSQGETQYF. CDR3 DNA sequence: TGTGCCAGCAGCTCGTCCCAGGGAGAGACCCAGTACTTC.

The V gene is TRBV4-2, the J gene TRBJ2-6; D not certain. CDR3 length equals 16 residues. Trimming stripped 1 base from V and 1 base from J, with 8 bases between. Looked up from germline, CDR1 is LGHNA and CDR2 is YNFKEQ. The CDR3 loop is CASSQVVGSGANVLTF. The CDR3 DNA sequence: TGTGCCAGCAGCCAAGTTGTCGGGTCTGGGGCCAACGTCCTGACTTTC.

This clonotype has at least ten counts. V and J are TRBV12-3 or TRBV12-4 and TRBJ2-7, with unresolved D. This CDR3 comprises 14 residues. Trimming removed 1 base at V and 3 bases at J, with 10 bases between. CDR3: CASSLGLINYEQYV. The DNA of the CDR3 is TGTGCCAGCAGTTTAGGGCTCATAAACTACGAGCAGTACGTC.

This clonotype was observed many times. This rearrangement joins TRBV12-3 or TRBV12-4 to TRBJ2-2, with D possibly matching TRBD1 (6 bases). The CDR3 is made up of 16 amino acids. V lost 8 bases and J 2 bases, leaving 18 bases between the germline ends. In DNA, the CDR3 is TGTGCCAGCGGCGATCCGGGACACAGAAACACCGGGGAGCTGTTTTTT. Translation gives CASGDPGHRNTGELFF.

The V call is TRBV5-1, the J call TRBJ2-3, with 8 bases lining up with TRBD1. This CDR3 is built from 17 residues. CDR1 SGHRS and CDR2 YFSETQ come from the germline V gene. The junction had 7 bases not matched to a gene; V was cut back by 1 base and J by 0 bases. The CDR3 bases are TGCGCCAGCAGCTTGCCACGGACAGGGACTAGCACAGATACGCAGTATTTT. This sequence encodes CASSLPRTGTSTDTQYF.

This clonotype has a count of ten or more. V is TRBV29-1 and J is TRBJ1-4, with D uncertain. Trimming removed 1 base from V and 6 bases from J, with 15 bases in between. The CDR3 consists of 15 residues. Germline V gene sequence: CDR1 SQVTM, CDR2 ANQGSEA. The CDR3 sequence is CSVEAYQEDYEKLFF. The DNA for the CDR3 is TGCAGCGTTGAAGCTTATCAGGAGGATTATGAAAAACTGTTTTTT.